This entry lists 9 T cell receptor beta chains sequenced from one sample in a study of cytomegalovirus exposure and HLA in healthy donors. In the PCR, 60 Vbeta and 13 Jbeta primers were used. Assay used: immunoSEQ multiplex PCR; TCRdb lists only in-frame clones, some missing. There are under 150,000 clones in the sample; 74% occur only once, and 4% to 5% lies in the top ten. The sequenced sample consisted of PBMCs. The receptors come from a woman aged 40 to 50 in good health and CMV-seropositive.

For the CDR3, the DNA is TGTGCCAGTAGGAATCTCAGGACAGGGGGATACACTGAAGCTTTCTTT. Protein sequence: CASRNLRTGGYTEAFF. The chain uses TRBV19 and TRBJ1-1; TRBD1 matches 10 bases. The germline V gene encodes CDR1 LNHDA and CDR2 SQIVND (reference sequence). Losses at the gene ends were 6 bases for V and 3 bases for J; bases not matched to a gene: 10. The CDR3 spans 16 residues.

The rearrangement uses TRBV6-5 and TRBJ1-1; the D gene is possibly TRBD1 (6 bases). V gave up 2 bases and J gave up 3 bases, with 7 bases separating them. CDR3 length: 13 residues. Germline V lookup: CDR1 MNHEY, CDR2 SVGAGI. The CDR3 region has the DNA TGTGCCAGCAGTTACGAGGGGGACACTGAAGCTTTCTTT. Translation: CASSYEGDTEAFF.

The chain carries TRBV6-1 and TRBJ2-3; D possibly corresponds to TRBD2 (6 bases). The CDR3 is made up of 17 amino acids. The germline gives CDR1 MNHNS, CDR2 SASEGT. V lost 4 bases and J 1 base, leaving 18 bases between the germline ends. The DNA of the CDR3 is TGTGCCAGCAGTGCAACCGGGCCCCCGGGGGGCACAGATACGCAGTATTTT. The encoded protein is CASSATGPPGGTDTQYF.

V gene TRBV2 combines with J gene TRBJ2-5, with 9 bases identical to TRBD1. Judging by the DNA end, TRBJ2-7 fits better; the J call may be wrong. The CDR3 is made up of 14 amino acids. Germline loops: CDR1 SNHLY, CDR2 FYNNEI. CDR3 amino acids: CARGQGSSPYEQYF. The CDR3 region has the DNA TGTGCCAGGGGACAGGGTTCCTCCCCCTACGAGCAGTACTTC.

The rearrangement uses TRBV10-3 and TRBJ2-7; 9 nucleotides agree with TRBD1. The germline V gene encodes CDR1 ENHRY and CDR2 SYGVKD. V shed 2 bases and J 1 base; nucleotides not matched to a gene: 6. CDR3 length equals 16 residues. The CDR3 spells CAISELSGQGSYEQYF. The CDR3, as DNA: TGTGCCATCAGTGAGCTATCTGGACAGGGGTCCTACGAGCAGTACTTC.

The chain carries TRBV18 and TRBJ2-3; a possible D gene is TRBD2 (5 bases). CDR1 KGHSH and CDR2 LQKENI come from the germline V gene. V was trimmed by 3 bases and J by 8 bases, leaving 12 bases between them. The CDR3 is 13 residues long. The CDR3, as DNA: TGTGCCAGCTCACCCGTCGGTGAGGGTACGCAGTATTTT. Translation: CASSPVGEGTQYF.

The chain recombines TRBV29-1 with TRBJ1-1; D remains unclear. Looked up from germline, CDR1 is SQVTM and CDR2 is ANQGSEA. Trimming stripped 4 bases from V and 1 base from J, with 7 bases between. The CDR3 is 12 amino acids. Written as DNA, the CDR3 is TGCAGCGTTGGAGTCGGGAACACTGAAGCTTTCTTT. Its translation: CSVGVGNTEAFF.

The rearrangement joins TRBV4-1 to TRBJ2-5; 16 bases match TRBD2. The CDR3 has 18 amino acids. The V and J ends lost 4 bases and 5 bases, in that order; junction bases with no gene match: 10. CDR1 is MGHRA, CDR2 YSYEKL, per germline. The CDR3 nucleotides are TGCGCCAGCAGCCCCCCCAAGGGACTAGCGGGAGGGTGGGAGACCCAGTACTTC. Residues: CASSPPKGLAGGWETQYF.

The chain is built from TRBV6-1 and TRBJ2-5, with D unclear. The length of the CDR3 is 13 residues. Per the germline V gene, CDR1 is MNHNS and CDR2 is SASEGT. Trimming left V 4 bases short and J 1 base short, with 7 bases between. The DNA of the CDR3 is TGTGCCAGCAGTGCGGTTTCCCAAGAGACCCAGTACTTC. It translates to CASSAVSQETQYF.